This T cell receptor (beta chain) was sequenced during a study of blood T cells in healthy people across ages (dated by TCRdb to the mid-2010s). Notes on the research overall: In model experiments, roughly one uniquely barcoded TCR beta cDNA molecule per two T cells was captured by template switching. The study analyzed two additional independent replicas of 1 million unique cDNA reads from the same blood draw for two donors, one aged 18 to 29 and one aged 80 or older. The study measured age-related changes in TCR beta repertoire diversity using deep sequencing normalized with unique cDNA molecular identifiers. Four age groups were formed from the donors: young (average around 15 years), middle-aged (approximately 40), aged (approximately 60) and long-lived (more than 75). Donors of different ages were randomly distributed across sequencing lanes to avoid experimental bias. What the authors observed across the whole study: The CMV infection status of donors was not known, potentially confounding age-related changes in expanded clonotypes. Bulk unsorted PBMC profiling prevented conclusive comparison of naive and antigen-experienced compartments. Estimates of total diversity based on one million sequenced T cells were regarded as lower bounds and as underestimates. As age increased, observed TCR beta diversity per million T cells dropped in a roughly linear way, and a significant reduction was already evident by age 40. A strong correlation was found between observed TCR beta diversity and the percentage of naive T cells measured by flow cytometry. Compared with the aged group, more naive CD4+ T cells, fewer expanded clones and increased TCR diversity were shown by the long-lived group, suggesting age selection.

About this clonotype itself: There is no known antigen for this receptor. There are no base qualities to consult, and no much larger clone falls within one base.

Donors were 40 or so systemically healthy Caucasian individuals from Russia aged roughly 6 to 90 years. Each donor gave 8 to 10 milliliters of peripheral blood, collected into EDTA-treated Vacutainer tubes. Ficoll-Paque density-gradient centrifugation was used to isolate PBMCs, with at least 7 million per sample. Total RNA, at least 5.5 micrograms per sample, was extracted from PBMCs with Trizol reagent. For every donor, flow cytometry on a PBMC aliquot measured the percentage of naive CD45RAhigh/CD27high T cells. Libraries came from 5' RACE. The reads were generated on an Illumina HiSeq 2500. A second PCR of roughly 7 to 11 cycles was performed with a sample-barcoded 5' primer and a J-beta primer mix. A template-switch 5' adaptor carrying 12 random nucleotides introduced a unique molecular identifier onto each TCR beta cDNA molecule. At least 2.5 million CDR3-containing paired-end reads were obtained from each sample. The Mint cDNA synthesis kit, primed by a TRBC-specific oligonucleotide, was used to synthesize first-strand cDNA from all RNA. Following uracil-DNA glycosylase treatment, a first 18-cycle PCR with universal primers M1SS and BC2_uni_R was performed on all cDNA. In the authors' own workflow: Normalization of each sample was performed by random selection of 1 million high-quality reads, each carrying a distinct molecular identifier. Instead of being binned into consensus sequences, reads that shared molecular identifiers were thrown out. MiTCR, run with a Q25 quality threshold and the strictest error-elimination algorithm, handled CDR3 identification, clonotype clustering and error correction. A nonparametric unseen species model using Euler transformation provided a lower-bound estimate of total TCR beta diversity. TCRdb redid the processing of the public reads, applying fastp at Q25 and MiXCR, and retained in-frame beta chains. Rows matching on CDR3 protein sequence are summarized as one entry with the most common DNA and genes. The V and J calls and clone size are TCRdb's, not the authors'. The sample has 700,000 or so distinct CDR3 sequences on record, 20% to 25% of them singletons. The biggest ten clones account for less than 25% of the sample.

This receptor was taken from a man between 65 and 85 years old in good health. The sequencing input was blood.

The sequenced DNA is TGTGCCAGCAGTTTATATCGGGGGAACTACGAGCAGTACTTC. Its translation is CASSLYRGNYEQYF. The V and J segments used are TRBV28 and TRBJ2-7, with a weak D call of TRBD2 (6 bases match). Trimming at the junction amounts to 1 base on V and 3 bases on J, and the germline ends lie 10 bases apart. Its CDR3 holds 14 amino acids, cysteine through phenylalanine. The read is trimmed to its CDR3 DNA, 42 bases read in frame from base 1. According to the germline V gene, CDR1 reads MDHEN and CDR2 reads SYDVKM.